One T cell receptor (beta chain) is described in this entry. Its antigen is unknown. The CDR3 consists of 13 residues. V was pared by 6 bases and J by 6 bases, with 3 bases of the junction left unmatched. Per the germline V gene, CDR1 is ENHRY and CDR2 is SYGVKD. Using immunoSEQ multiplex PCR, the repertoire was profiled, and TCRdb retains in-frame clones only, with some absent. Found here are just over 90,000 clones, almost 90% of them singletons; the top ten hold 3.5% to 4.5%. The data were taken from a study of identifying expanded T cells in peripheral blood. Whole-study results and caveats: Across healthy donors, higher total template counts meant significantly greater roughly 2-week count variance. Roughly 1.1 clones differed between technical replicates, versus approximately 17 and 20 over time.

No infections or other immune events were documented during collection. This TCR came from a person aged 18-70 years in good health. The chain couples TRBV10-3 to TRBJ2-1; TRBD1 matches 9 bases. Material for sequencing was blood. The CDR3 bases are TGTGCCATCAGGAGGGGACAGGGCAATGAGCAGTTCTTC. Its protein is CAIRRGQGNEQFF.